What follows is one TCR beta chain and its context. Random-hexamer reverse transcription was applied to about 0.45 to 1 ug RNA. Across 54 Vbeta and 13 Jbeta, TCR beta CDR3 was amplified with immunoSEQ multiplex PCR. A single record per CDR3 protein comes from TCRdb applying MiXCR to the immunoSEQ multiplex PCR reads. The top ten hold roughly 0.12% of the sample, which has 170,000 or so distinct CDR3 sequences, approximately 94% seen once. The CDR3 is 12 amino acids. Germline loops: CDR1 MNHEY, CDR2 SVGEGT. V lost 7 bases and J 6 bases, leaving 12 bases between the germline ends. Sequencing targeted TCR beta in T cells from blood (CD8+ and CD4+). Negative isolation was used for CD8+ and CD4+ T cells, and FACS enrichment was applied to TEMRA cells. This sample is part of a study of CD8 T cells in Susac syndrome. Study at large: At blood draw, Susac syndrome patients were therapy-naive, on corticosteroids, or on intravenous immunoglobulin alone.

The V gene is TRBV6-2 or TRBV6-3, the J gene TRBJ2-5; possibly TRBD1 or TRBD2 for D (5 bases each). Input material: CD4+ T cells from PBMCs. The source of this sequence is a human donor with Susac syndrome. CDR3 DNA: TGTGCCAGCACCCGGGACCGCCAGACCCAGTACTTC. Protein sequence: CASTRDRQTQYF.